One sample yielded the 28 T cell receptor beta chains listed below, sequenced in a study of blood T cell repertoires in COVID-19. Profiling relied on immunoSEQ multiplex PCR, and the TCRdb table lists in-frame clones only, not all of them. The sample has 250,000 or so clones, about 83% seen once; the top ten hold over 2%. The source material was PBMCs or T cells enriched from blood (not recorded which). These receptors originate from a woman aged 50 to 60 who had recovered from COVID-19.

CDR3 bases: TGTGCCAGCAGCTTCTTCCTTACCCGGGACAGAGATAGCAATCAGCCCCAGCATTTT. This translates into CASSFFLTRDRDSNQPQHF. The chain couples TRBV7-8 to TRBJ1-5, with 7 bases identical to TRBD1. The ends lost 3 bases at V and 0 bases at J; junction bases unmatched: 14. CDR1 and CDR2 from the germline V gene are SGHVS and FQNEAQ. The CDR3 contains 19 residues.

This chain joins TRBV15 and TRBJ1-5, with D possibly matching TRBD1 (6 bases). Germline assignment: CDR1 LNHNV and CDR2 YYDKDF (reference sequence). V lost 5 bases and J 0 bases, leaving 17 bases between the germline ends. The CDR3 contains 17 residues. The CDR3 sequence: CATSGLRGGRSNQPQHF. The CDR3 bases are TGTGCCACCAGCGGTCTGAGAGGGGGACGTAGCAATCAGCCCCAGCATTTT.

The chain links TRBV6-5 to TRBJ1-3; D is unclear. The CDR3 has 14 amino acids. Germline CDR1 is MNHEY and CDR2 is SVGAGI. With 3 bases removed from V and 0 bases from J, the gap between germline ends came to 6 bases. This chain's CDR3 is CASSYLSSGNTIYF. DNA of the CDR3: TGTGCCAGCAGTTATCTTAGCTCTGGAAACACCATATATTTT.

This clone has a count of ten or more. The chain is built from TRBV15 and TRBJ1-1, with TRBD1 matching over 7 bases. Germline CDR1 is LNHNV and CDR2 is YYDKDF (reference sequence). There are 16 residues in the CDR3. The junction had 9 bases not matched to a gene; V was cut back by 2 bases and J by 3 bases. CDR3 sequence reads: CATSRFRQGIDTEAFF. In nucleotides, the CDR3 is TGTGCCACCAGCAGATTTCGACAGGGTATTGACACTGAAGCTTTCTTT.

The sample holds a few counts of this clone. The DNA of the CDR3 is TGTGCCAGCAGCATAGGCTACGAGCGGAACTATGGCTACACCTTC. Translating gives CASSIGYERNYGYTF. This chain links TRBV28 with TRBJ1-2; the D is unclear. The germline gives CDR1 MDHEN, CDR2 SYDVKM. The CDR3 consists of 15 residues. V was pared by 6 bases and J by 2 bases, with 16 bases between.

This clone has just a few counts. This chain connects TRBV5-1 to TRBJ1-1; D uncertain. The V end was cut by 5 bases, the J end by 4 bases, with 9 bases between. Germline loops: CDR1 SGHRS, CDR2 YFSETQ. This CDR3 is 12 amino acids long. CDR3 sequence reads: CASRSSRTEAFF. CDR3 sequence (DNA): TGCGCCAGCAGGTCCTCTCGCACTGAAGCTTTCTTT.

The chain joins TRBV27 to TRBJ1-1, with D perhaps TRBD1 (5 bases). V was clipped by 2 bases and J by 5 bases, with 21 bases between them. The germline CDR1 and CDR2 sequences are MNHEY and SMNVEV (reference sequence). The CDR3 is made up of 17 amino acids. In DNA form, the CDR3 reads TGTGCCAGCAGTTTACCCGCTGGGCGGGGCAGGGTGACTGAAGCTTTCTTT. Translated, it gives CASSLPAGRGRVTEAFF.

The chain uses TRBV4-3 and TRBJ1-2; tentatively, D is TRBD1 (5 bases). V lost 0 bases and J lost 5, with 13 bases in between. This CDR3 is built from 15 residues. Germline loops: CDR1 LGHNA, CDR2 YSLEER. CDR3 nucleotide sequence: TGCGCCAGCAGCCAAGATAGCAGGGCCTGGTATGGCTACACCTTC. Amino acid sequence: CASSQDSRAWYGYTF.

The rearrangement links TRBV14 to TRBJ1-4; unclear D gene. V lost 0 bases and J 10 bases, leaving 18 bases between the germline ends. In germline, CDR1 is SGHDN, CDR2 FVKESK. This CDR3 has 16 amino acids. CDR3 coding DNA: TGTGCCAGCAGCCAAGAGAGGGATCCCCTTCAATCAAAACTGTTTTTT. This sequence encodes CASSQERDPLQSKLFF.

The V and J genes are TRBV14 and TRBJ2-7, with D perhaps TRBD2 (5 bases). Between the trimmed V and J ends, which lost 5 bases and 3 bases, there was a span of 20 bases. The germline V gene has CDR1 SGHDN and CDR2 FVKESK. The CDR3 runs 16 residues. This CDR3 is CASSKTRLLTNYEQYF. The CDR3 nucleotides are TGTGCCAGCAGCAAAACCCGACTATTAACCAACTACGAGCAGTACTTC.

The J gene is TRBJ1-3, the V gene TRBV19; TRBD1 is a possible D gene (6 bases). The CDR3 spans 14 residues. V was clipped by 3 bases and J by 0 bases, with 6 bases between them. In germline, CDR1 is LNHDA, CDR2 SQIVND (reference sequence). The CDR3 DNA follows: TGTGCCAGTAGTATGACAGGCTCTGGAAACACCATATATTTT. It encodes CASSMTGSGNTIYF. Looking up the rest from reference TRBV19 and TRBJ1-3 gives the full variable domain: DGGITQSPKYLFRKEGQNVTLSCEQNLNHDAMYWYRQDPGQGLRLIYYSQIVNDFQKGDIAEGYSVSREKKESFPLTVTSAQKNPTAFYLCASSMTGSGNTIYFGEGSWLTVV.

This chain links TRBV28 with TRBJ1-5; the match to TRBD1 covers 10 bases. V lost 11 bases, J lost 6 bases, and 4 bases stayed unmatched. The CDR3 is 12 amino acids. Germline lookup yields CDR1 MDHEN and CDR2 SYDVKM. This CDR3 reads CAGQGVGQPQHF. The CDR3 DNA is TGTGCCGGACAGGGGGTCGGTCAGCCCCAGCATTTT.

The chain uses TRBV28 and TRBJ1-5; tentative D call: TRBD1 (5 bases). CDR1 and CDR2 (germline): MDHEN, SYDVKM. The V end lost 3 bases, the J end lost 2 bases, and 11 bases lay between the germline ends. CDR3 size: 15 residues. The CDR3 sequence is CASSLSRDGNQPQHF. The DNA of the CDR3 is TGTGCCAGCAGTTTGTCCAGGGATGGCAATCAGCCCCAGCATTTT.

There are a few counts of this clone. This chain links TRBV27 with TRBJ1-3; D gene uncertain. In germline, CDR1 is MNHEY, CDR2 SMNVEV (reference sequence). The CDR3 is made up of 13 amino acids. V dropped 5 bases and J dropped 2 bases, with 7 bases sitting between them. CDR3 amino acids: CASSGGPGNTIYF. CDR3 nucleotide sequence: TGTGCCAGCAGTGGCGGTCCTGGAAACACCATATATTTT.

The V call is TRBV7-2, the J call TRBJ2-5, with D maybe TRBD2 (5 bases). Germline V gene lookup returns CDR1 SGHTA and CDR2 FQGNSA. There are 17 residues in the CDR3. The V end was cut by 5 bases, the J end by 5 bases, with 24 bases between. The CDR3, as DNA: TGTGCCAGCAGCCCGAATTCTCGGGGAATACAATGGGAGACCCAGTACTTC. Residues: CASSPNSRGIQWETQYF.

This chain links TRBV11-2 with TRBJ2-7; D perhaps matches TRBD2 (6 bases). This CDR3 comprises 15 residues. Trimming removed 5 bases at V and 3 bases at J, with 17 bases between. Germline CDR1 SGHAT, CDR2 FQNNGV. CDR3 amino acids: CASSLWDRGIYEQYF. The CDR3 DNA reads TGTGCCAGCAGCCTATGGGACCGGGGGATCTACGAGCAGTACTTC.

The J gene is TRBJ1-6, the V gene TRBV5-8; tentatively, D is TRBD1 (5 bases). Germline CDR1 reads SGHTS; CDR2 reads YDEGEE. The CDR3 spans 15 residues. Trimming removed 1 base at V and 8 bases at J, with 13 bases between. CDR3 sequence reads: CASSLFSTVDSPLHF. In nucleotides, the CDR3 is TGTGCCAGCAGCTTGTTCTCGACAGTGGATTCACCCCTCCACTTT.

The J gene is TRBJ1-5, the V gene TRBV2; D not resolved. V was cut by 2 bases and J by 9 bases, with 11 bases left in between. The CDR3 has 13 residues. In germline, CDR1 is SNHLY, CDR2 FYNNEI. The CDR3 spells CASSEQAIWPQHF. The CDR3 DNA follows: TGTGCCAGCAGTGAACAGGCAATCTGGCCCCAGCATTTT.

CDR3 loop: CASSDGGSSYEQYF. The CDR3 DNA sequence: TGTGCCAGTAGTGATGGGGGCTCCTCCTACGAGCAGTACTTC. The V call is TRBV19, the J call TRBJ2-7; D perhaps matches TRBD1 (6 bases). The CDR3 consists of 14 residues. CDR1 is LNHDA and CDR2 is SQIVND in the germline V gene (reference sequence). The V end was cut by 5 bases, the J end by 0 bases, with 11 bases between.

The V and J genes are TRBV4-3 and TRBJ1-6; 7 bases map to TRBD1. The V segment lost 0 bases and the J segment 7 bases; nucleotides outside the gene matches: 3. From germline, CDR1 is LGHNA and CDR2 YSLEER. The CDR3 sequence is 15 residues long. CDR3 sequence reads: CASSQDSRGNSPLHF. CDR3 in DNA: TGCGCCAGCAGCCAAGATTCCAGGGGGAATTCACCCCTCCACTTT.

The chain links TRBV2 to TRBJ1-2, with no clear D. CDR3 size: 16 residues. Germline V gene lookup returns CDR1 SNHLY and CDR2 FYNNEI. Trimming took 6 bases from V and 5 from J, leaving 22 bases between them. The CDR3 reads CASRTRIISPQYGYTF. The CDR3 DNA follows: TGTGCCAGCAGAACGAGGATAATTTCCCCTCAGTATGGCTACACCTTC. The full variable domain, with the rest looked up from reference TRBV2 and TRBJ1-2, is EPEVTQTPSHQVTQMGQEVILRCVPISNHLYFYWYRQILGQKVEFLVSFYNNEISEKSEIFDDQFSVERPDGSNFTLKIRSTKLEDSAMYFCASRTRIISPQYGYTFGSGTRLTVV.

The gene calls are TRBV19 and TRBJ2-7; D is perhaps TRBD2 (7 bases). The germline V and J ends were trimmed by 2 bases and 3 bases, with 17 bases remaining between them. This CDR3 has 16 amino acids. Germline V gene lookup returns CDR1 LNHDA and CDR2 SQIVND (reference sequence). Written as DNA, the CDR3 is TGTGCCAGTAGTATAATCTCTTGGGAGGGACACTACGAGCAGTACTTC. Translated: CASSIISWEGHYEQYF.

The rearrangement joins TRBV4-3 to TRBJ1-1; D remains unclear. The CDR3 covers 13 residues. Germline CDR1 reads LGHNA; CDR2 reads YSLEER. V shed 0 bases and J shed 8 bases, with 10 bases lying between them. The CDR3 loop is CASSQELGSEAFF. The CDR3, as DNA: TGCGCCAGCAGCCAAGAACTGGGCTCAGAAGCTTTCTTT.

The chain uses TRBV2 and TRBJ1-1; the match to TRBD1 covers 8 bases. Trimming took 6 bases from V and 1 from J; bases not matched to a gene: 7. The germline CDR1 and CDR2 sequences are SNHLY and FYNNEI. The CDR3 is 15 residues long. The CDR3 sequence: CASRRTGRTNTEAFF. CDR3 DNA sequence: TGTGCCAGCAGGAGGACAGGGAGGACGAACACTGAAGCTTTCTTT.

Only one count was recorded for this clone. The V gene is TRBV6-5, the J gene TRBJ2-4; TRBD2 is a possible D gene (5 bases). V gave up 4 bases and J gave up 2 bases, with 12 bases separating them. This CDR3 has 15 amino acids. Per the germline V gene, CDR1 is MNHEY and CDR2 is SVGAGI. CDR3 region: CASSSGFLSKNIQYF. The CDR3 region has the DNA TGTGCCAGCAGTTCGGGGTTCCTTTCCAAAAACATTCAGTACTTC.

The chain uses TRBV7-9 and TRBJ2-7, with D possibly TRBD2 on 6 matching bases. Deletions cut 5 bases from V and 1 base from J, with 15 bases between. This CDR3 spans 15 amino acids. CDR1 and CDR2 from the germline V gene are SEHNR and FQNEAQ (reference sequence). The CDR3: CASSPKMGLSYEQYF. CDR3 DNA sequence: TGTGCCAGCAGCCCTAAAATGGGACTGTCCTACGAGCAGTACTTC.

This chain links TRBV6-2 or TRBV6-3 with TRBJ2-7; TRBD1 aligns across 8 bases. The germline V gene has CDR1 MNHEY and CDR2 SVGEGT. V was pared by 4 bases and J by 4 bases, with 9 bases of the junction left unmatched. This CDR3 has 15 residues. CDR3 protein: CASSSRGQGRYEQYF. For the CDR3, the DNA is TGTGCCAGCAGTTCCAGAGGACAGGGCCGATACGAGCAGTACTTC.

The rearrangement joins TRBV5-1 to TRBJ2-3; 11 bases agree with TRBD2. Germline CDR1 and CDR2: SGHRS and YFSETQ. The V segment lost 0 bases and the J segment 0 bases; nucleotides outside the gene matches: 3. CDR3 length equals 17 residues. In DNA form, the CDR3 reads TGCGCCAGCAGCTTGGCTAGCGGGAGGTTCAGCACAGATACGCAGTATTTT. Protein sequence: CASSLASGRFSTDTQYF.